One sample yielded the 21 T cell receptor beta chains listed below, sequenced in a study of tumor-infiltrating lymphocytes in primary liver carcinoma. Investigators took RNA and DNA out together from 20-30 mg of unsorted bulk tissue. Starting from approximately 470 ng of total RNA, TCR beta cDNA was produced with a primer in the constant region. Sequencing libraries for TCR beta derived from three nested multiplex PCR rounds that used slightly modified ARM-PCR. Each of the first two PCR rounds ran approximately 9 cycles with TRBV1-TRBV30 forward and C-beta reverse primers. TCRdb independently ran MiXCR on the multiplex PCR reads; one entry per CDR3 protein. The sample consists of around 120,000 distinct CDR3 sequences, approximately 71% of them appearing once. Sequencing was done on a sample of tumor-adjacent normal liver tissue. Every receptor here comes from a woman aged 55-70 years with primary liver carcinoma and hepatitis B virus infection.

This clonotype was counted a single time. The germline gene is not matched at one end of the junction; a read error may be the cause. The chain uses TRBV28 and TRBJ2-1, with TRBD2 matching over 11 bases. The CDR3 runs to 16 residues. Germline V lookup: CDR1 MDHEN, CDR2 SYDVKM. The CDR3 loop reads CASSFLTSGKYNEQSF. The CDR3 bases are TGTGCCAGCAGTTTCTTGACTAGCGGGAAGTACAATGAGCAGTCCTTC.

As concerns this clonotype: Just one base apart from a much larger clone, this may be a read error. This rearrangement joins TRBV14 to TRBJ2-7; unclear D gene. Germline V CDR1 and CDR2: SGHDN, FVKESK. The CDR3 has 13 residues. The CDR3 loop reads CANSQDLTHEQYF. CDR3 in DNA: TGTGCCAACAGCCAAGACCTGACCCACGAGCAGTACTTC.

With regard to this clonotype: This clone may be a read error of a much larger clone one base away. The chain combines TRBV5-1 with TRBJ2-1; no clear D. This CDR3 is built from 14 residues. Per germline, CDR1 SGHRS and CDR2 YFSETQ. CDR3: CASSRRRLYNGQFF. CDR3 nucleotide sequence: TGCGCCAGCAGCCGGCGCCGGTTGTACAATGGGCAGTTCTTC.

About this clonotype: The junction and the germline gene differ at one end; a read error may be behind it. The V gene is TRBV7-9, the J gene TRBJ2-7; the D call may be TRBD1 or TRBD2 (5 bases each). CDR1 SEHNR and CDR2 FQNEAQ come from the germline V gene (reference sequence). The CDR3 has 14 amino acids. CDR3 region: CANSSTGAGYEQYF. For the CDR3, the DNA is TGTGCCAACAGCTCTACCGGGGCAGGTTACGAGCAGTACTTC.

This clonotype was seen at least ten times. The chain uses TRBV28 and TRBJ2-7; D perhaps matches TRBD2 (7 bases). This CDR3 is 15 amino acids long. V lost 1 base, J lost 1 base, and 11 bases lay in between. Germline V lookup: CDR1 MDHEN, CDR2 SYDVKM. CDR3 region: CASSLSGGLSYEQYF. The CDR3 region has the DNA TGTGCCAGCAGTTTATCGGGGGGCCTGTCCTACGAGCAGTACTTC.

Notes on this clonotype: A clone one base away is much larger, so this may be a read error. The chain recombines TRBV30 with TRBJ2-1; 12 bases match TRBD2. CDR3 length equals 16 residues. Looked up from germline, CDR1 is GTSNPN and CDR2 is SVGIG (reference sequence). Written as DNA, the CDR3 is TGTGCCTGTAGTGTACTAGCGGGAGGAGTTAGGAATGAGCAGTTCTTC. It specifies CACSVLAGGVRNEQFF.

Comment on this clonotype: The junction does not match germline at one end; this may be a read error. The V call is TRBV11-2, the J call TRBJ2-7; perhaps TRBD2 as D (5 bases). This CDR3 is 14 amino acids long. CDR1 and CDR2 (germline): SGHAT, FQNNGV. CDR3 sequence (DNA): TGTGTCAGCAGCTTGGGCTCGGGGAACTACGAGCAGTATTTC. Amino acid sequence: CVSSLGSGNYEQYF.

CDR3 amino acids: CASSLETSGRPSYNEQFF. CDR3 nucleotides: TGTGCCAGCAGTTTAGAGACTAGCGGGAGGCCGTCATACAATGAGCAGTTCTTC. The genes are TRBV12-3 or TRBV12-4 and TRBJ2-1; 13 bases fit TRBD2. With V trimmed by 1 base and J by 4 bases, 7 bases remained unmatched. CDR3 size: 18 residues.

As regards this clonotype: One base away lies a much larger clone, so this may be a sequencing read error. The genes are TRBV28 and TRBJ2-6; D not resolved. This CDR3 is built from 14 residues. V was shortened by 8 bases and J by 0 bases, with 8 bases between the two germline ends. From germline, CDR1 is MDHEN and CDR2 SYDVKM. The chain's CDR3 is CASGPLSGANVLTF. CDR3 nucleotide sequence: TGTGCCAGCGGACCTCTCTCTGGGGCCAACGTCCTGACTTTC.

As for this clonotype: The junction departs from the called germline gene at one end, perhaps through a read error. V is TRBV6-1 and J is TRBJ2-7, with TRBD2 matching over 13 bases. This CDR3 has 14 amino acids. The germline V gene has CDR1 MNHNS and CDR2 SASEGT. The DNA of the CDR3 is TGTGCCAGCAGTGGGACTAGCGGGAGTGACGAGCAGTGGTTC. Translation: CASSGTSGSDEQWF.

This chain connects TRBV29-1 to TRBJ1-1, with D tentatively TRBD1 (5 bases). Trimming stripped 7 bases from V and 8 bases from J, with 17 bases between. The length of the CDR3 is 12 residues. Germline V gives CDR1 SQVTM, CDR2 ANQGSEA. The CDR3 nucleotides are TGCAGCGCGGGACTGGGGAACATCGAAGCTTTCTTT. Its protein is CSAGLGNIEAFF. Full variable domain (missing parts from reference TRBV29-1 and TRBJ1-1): SAVISQKPSRDICQRGTSLTIQCQVDSQVTMMFWYRQQPGQSLTLIATANQGSEATYESGFVIDKFPISRPNLTFSTLTVSNMSPEDSSIYLCSAGLGNIEAFFGQGTRLTVV.

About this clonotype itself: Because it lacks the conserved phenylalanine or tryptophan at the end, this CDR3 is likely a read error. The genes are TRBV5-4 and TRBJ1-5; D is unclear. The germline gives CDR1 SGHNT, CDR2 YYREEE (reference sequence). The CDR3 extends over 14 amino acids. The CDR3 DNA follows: TGTGCCAGCAGCTTGGGTGGAAGCAATCAGCCACAGCATTAT. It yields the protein CASSLGGSNQPQHY.

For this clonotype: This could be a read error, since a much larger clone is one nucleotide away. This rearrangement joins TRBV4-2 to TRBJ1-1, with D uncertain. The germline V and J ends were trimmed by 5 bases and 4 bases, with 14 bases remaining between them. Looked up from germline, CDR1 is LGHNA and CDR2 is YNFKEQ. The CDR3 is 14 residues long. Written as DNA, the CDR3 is TGTGCCAGCAGCACTGCGTCGCTGGTCACTGAAGCTTTCTTT. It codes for CASSTASLVTEAFF.

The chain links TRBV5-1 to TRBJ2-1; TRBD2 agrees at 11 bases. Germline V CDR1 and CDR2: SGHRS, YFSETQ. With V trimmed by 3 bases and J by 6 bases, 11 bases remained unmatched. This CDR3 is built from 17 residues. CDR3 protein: CASSSVSLAGGRNEQFF. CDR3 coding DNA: TGCGCCAGCAGCTCAGTATCGTTAGCGGGAGGGCGCAATGAGCAGTTCTTC.

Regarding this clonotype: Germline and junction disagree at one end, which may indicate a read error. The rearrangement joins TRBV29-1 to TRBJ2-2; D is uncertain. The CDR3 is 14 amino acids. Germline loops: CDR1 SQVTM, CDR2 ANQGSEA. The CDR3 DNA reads TGCAGCATTGACGTGGGTATGGGATCCGGGGAGCTGTTTTTT. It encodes CSIDVGMGSGELFF.

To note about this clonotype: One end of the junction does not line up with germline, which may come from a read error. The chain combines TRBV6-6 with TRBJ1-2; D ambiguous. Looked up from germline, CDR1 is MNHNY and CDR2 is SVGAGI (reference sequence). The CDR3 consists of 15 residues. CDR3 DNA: TGCGCCAGCAGCCACGGATCCCGAGACGGCTATGGCTACACCTTC. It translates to CASSHGSRDGYGYTF.

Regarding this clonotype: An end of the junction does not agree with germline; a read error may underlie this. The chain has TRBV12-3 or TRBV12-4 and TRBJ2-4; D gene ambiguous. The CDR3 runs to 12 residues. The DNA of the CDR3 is TGCGCCAGCAGTGTCAGTAGGAACATTGAGTGCTTC. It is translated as CASSVSRNIECF.

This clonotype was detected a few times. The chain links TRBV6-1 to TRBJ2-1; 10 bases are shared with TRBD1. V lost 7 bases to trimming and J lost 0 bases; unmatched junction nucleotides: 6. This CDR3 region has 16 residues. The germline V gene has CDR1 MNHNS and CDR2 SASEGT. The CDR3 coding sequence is TGTGCCAGCAAGGGACAGGGGAGGGACTCCTACAATGAGCAGTTCTTC. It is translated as CASKGQGRDSYNEQFF.

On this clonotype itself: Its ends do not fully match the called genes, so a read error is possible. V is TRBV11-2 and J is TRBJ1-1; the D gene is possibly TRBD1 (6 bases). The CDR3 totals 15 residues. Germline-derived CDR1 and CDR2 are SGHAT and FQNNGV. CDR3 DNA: TGCGCCAGCAACTCACCTGAGAGGGGGGCGACTGAAGCTTTCTTT. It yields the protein CASNSPERGATEAFF.

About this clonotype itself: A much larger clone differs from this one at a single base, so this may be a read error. CDR3 residues: CASSFDGQRAGYGYTF. DNA of the CDR3: TGCGCCAGCAGCTTCGACGGACAGAGGGCGGGCTATGGCTACACCTTC. The chain carries TRBV5-1 and TRBJ1-2; possibly TRBD1 for D (6 bases). V lost 2 bases, J lost 4 bases, and 18 bases lay in between. CDR3 length: 16 residues. The V gene's germline CDR1 is SGHRS and CDR2 YFSETQ.

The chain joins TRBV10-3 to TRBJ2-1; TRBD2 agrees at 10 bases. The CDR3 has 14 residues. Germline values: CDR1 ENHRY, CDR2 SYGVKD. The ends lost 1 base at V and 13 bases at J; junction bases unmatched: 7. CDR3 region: CAISELSSGSPQFF. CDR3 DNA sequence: TGTGCCATCAGTGAGTTGTCTAGCGGGAGTCCCCAGTTCTTC.